This T cell receptor (beta chain) was obtained from a study of blood T cell repertoires in COVID-19. Method: immunoSEQ multiplex PCR; TCRdb's copy keeps in-frame clones and lacks some. The sample has approximately 100,000 clones, 81% seen once. The CDR3 contains 14 residues. Germline CDR1 SNHLY, CDR2 FYNNEI. The V and J ends lost 7 bases and 8 bases, in that order; junction bases with no gene match: 11. The chain is built from TRBV2 and TRBJ1-2; TRBD1 matches 9 bases. Sample: peripheral blood. The sequence was obtained from an elderly woman with acute or convalescent COVID-19. CDR3 nucleotide sequence: TGTGCCAGCAATTGGGACAGGGAGGTCGGCGGCTACACCTTC. Protein product: CASNWDREVGGYTF.